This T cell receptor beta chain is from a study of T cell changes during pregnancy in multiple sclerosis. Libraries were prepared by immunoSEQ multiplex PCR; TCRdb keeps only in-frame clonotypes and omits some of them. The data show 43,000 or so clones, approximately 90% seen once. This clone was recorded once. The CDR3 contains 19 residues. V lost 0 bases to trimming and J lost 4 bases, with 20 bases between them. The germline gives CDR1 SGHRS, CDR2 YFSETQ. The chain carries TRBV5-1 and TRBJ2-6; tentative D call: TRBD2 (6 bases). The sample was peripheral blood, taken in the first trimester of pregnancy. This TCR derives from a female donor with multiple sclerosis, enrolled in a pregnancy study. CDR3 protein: CASSLDGRVAEAGANVLTF. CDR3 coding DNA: TGCGCCAGCAGCTTGGATGGTCGGGTAGCGGAGGCAGGGGCCAACGTCCTGACTTTC.